This T cell receptor beta chain was documented in a study of blood T cell repertoires in COVID-19. Study-level information: PBMCs, B-cell-depleted T cells, or T cells were the source of the cDNA or gDNA that made up the material.

Generated by immunoSEQ multiplex PCR, the TCRdb table keeps only in-frame clones and is missing some. Of tens of thousands of clones listed, around 63% are singletons. CDR1 is KGHSH and CDR2 is LQKENI in the germline V gene. The CDR3 covers 14 residues. V was pared by 4 bases and J by 2 bases, with 2 bases of the junction left unmatched. This clone was detected ten times or more. This TCR was sampled from a human donor in a cohort sampled during active COVID-19. Input material: peripheral blood. The chain employs TRBV18 and TRBJ2-3, with 8 nucleotides matching TRBD2. As DNA, the CDR3 is TGTGCCAGCTCACAGCGGGGGACCACAGATACGCAGTATTTT. Translation: CASSQRGTTDTQYF.